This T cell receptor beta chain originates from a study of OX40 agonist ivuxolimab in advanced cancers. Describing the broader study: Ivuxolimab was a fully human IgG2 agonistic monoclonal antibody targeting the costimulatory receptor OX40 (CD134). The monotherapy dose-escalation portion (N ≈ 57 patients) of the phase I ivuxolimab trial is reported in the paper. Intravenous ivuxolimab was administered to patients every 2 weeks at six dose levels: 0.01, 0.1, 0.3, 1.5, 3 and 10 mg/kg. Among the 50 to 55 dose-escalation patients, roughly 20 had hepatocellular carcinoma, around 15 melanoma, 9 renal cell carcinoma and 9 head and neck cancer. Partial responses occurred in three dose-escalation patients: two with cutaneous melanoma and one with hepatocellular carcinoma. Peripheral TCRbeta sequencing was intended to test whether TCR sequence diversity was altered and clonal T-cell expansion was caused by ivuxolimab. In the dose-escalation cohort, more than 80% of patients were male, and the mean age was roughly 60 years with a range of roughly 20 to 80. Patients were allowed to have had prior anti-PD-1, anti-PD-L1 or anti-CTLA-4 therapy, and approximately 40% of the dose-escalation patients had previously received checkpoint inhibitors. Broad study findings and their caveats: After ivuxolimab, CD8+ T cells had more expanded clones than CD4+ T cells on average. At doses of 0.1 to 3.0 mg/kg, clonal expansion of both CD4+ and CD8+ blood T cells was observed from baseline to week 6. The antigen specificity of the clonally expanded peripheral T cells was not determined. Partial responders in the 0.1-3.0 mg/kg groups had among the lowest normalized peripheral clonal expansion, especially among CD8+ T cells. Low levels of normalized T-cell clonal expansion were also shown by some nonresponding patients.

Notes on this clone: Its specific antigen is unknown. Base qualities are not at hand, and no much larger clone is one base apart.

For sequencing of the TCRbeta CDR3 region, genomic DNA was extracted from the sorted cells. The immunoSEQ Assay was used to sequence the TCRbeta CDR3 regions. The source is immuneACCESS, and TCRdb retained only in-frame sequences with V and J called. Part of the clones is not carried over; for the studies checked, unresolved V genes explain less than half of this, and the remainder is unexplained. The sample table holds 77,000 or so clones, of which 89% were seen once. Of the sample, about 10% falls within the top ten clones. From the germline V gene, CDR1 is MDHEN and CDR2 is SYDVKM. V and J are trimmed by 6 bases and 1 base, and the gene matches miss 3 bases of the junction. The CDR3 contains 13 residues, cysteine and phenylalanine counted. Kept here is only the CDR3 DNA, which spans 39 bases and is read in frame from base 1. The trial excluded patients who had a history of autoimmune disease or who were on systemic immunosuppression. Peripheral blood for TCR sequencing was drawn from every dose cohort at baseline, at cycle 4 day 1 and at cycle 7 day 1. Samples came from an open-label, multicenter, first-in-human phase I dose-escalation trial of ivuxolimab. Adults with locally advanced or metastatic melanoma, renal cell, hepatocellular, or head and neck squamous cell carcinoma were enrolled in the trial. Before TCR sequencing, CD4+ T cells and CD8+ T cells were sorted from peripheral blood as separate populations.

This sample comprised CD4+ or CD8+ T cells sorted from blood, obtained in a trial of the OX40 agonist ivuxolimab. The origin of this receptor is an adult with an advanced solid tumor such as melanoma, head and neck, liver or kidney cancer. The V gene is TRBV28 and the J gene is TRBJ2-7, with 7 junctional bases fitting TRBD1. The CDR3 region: CASSPTGSYEQYF. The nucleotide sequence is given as TGTGCCAGCAGCCCGACAGGGTCCTACGAGCAGTACTTC.